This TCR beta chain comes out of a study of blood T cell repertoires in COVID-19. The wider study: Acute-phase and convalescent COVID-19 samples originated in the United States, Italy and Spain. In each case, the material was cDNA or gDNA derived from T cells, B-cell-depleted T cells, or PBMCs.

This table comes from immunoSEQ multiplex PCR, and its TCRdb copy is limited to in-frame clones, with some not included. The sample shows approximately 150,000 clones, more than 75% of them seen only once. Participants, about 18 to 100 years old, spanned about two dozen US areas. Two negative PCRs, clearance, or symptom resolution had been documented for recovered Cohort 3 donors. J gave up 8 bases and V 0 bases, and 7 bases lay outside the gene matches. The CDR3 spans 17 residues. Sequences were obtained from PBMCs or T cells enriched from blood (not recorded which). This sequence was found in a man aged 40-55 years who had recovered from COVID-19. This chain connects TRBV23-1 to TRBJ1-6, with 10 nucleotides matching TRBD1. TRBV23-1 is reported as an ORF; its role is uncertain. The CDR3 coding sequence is TGCGCCAGCAGTCAATCCCGGGGGACAGGGGCCTATTCACCCCTCCACTTT. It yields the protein CASSQSRGTGAYSPLHF.